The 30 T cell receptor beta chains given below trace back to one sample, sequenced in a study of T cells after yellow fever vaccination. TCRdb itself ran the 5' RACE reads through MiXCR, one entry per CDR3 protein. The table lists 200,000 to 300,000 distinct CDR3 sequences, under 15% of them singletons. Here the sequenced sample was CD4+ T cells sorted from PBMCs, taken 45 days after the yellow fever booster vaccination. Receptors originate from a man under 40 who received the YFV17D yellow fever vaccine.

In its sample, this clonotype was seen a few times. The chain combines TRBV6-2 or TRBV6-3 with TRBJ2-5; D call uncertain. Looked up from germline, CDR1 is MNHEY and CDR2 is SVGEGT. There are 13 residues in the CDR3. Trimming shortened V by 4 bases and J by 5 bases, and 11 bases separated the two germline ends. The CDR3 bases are TGTGCCAGCAGTTCGCGGAGCTGGGAGACCCAGTACTTC. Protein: CASSSRSWETQYF.

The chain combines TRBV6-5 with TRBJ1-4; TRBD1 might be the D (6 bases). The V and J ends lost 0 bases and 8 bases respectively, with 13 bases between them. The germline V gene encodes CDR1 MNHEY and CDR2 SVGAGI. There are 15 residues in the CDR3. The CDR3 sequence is CASSYSRGAREKLFF. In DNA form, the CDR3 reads TGTGCCAGCAGTTACTCGAGGGGGGCCCGGGAAAAACTGTTTTTT.

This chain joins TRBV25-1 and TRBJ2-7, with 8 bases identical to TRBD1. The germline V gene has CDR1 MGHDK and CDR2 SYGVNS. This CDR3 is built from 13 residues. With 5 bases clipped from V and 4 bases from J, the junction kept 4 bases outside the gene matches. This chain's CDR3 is CASSRQGWYEQYF. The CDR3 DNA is TGTGCCAGCAGTAGACAGGGGTGGTACGAGCAGTACTTC.

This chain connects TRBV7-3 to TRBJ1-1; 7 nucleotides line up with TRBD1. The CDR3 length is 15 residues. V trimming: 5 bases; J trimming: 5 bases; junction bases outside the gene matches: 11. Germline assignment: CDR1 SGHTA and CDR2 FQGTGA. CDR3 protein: CASSPATGRGTEAFF. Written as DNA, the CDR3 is TGTGCCAGCAGCCCCGCGACAGGGAGGGGAACTGAAGCTTTCTTT.

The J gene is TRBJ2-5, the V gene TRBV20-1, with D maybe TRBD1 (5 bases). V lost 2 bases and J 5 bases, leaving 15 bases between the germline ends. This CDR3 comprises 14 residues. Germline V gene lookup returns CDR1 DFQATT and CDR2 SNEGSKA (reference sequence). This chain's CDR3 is CSARPGSSGETQYF. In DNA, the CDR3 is TGCAGTGCTAGACCAGGGTCGAGTGGCGAGACCCAGTACTTC.

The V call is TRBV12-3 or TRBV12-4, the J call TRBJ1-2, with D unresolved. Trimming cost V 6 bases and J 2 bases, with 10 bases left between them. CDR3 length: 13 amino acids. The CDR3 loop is CASSPASNYGYTF. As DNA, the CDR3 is TGTGCCAGCAGCCCCGCGAGCAACTATGGCTACACCTTC.

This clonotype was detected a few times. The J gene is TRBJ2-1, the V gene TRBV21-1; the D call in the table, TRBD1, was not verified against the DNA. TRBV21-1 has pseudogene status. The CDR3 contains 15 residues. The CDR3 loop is CASSTSLTDYNEQFF. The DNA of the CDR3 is TGTGCCAGCAGCACTTCTTTGACAGACTACAATGAGCAGTTCTTC.

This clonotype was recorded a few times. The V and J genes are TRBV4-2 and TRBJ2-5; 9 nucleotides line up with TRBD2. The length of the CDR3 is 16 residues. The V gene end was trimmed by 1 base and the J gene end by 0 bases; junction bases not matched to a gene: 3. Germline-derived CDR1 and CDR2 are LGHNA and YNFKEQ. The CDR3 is CASSQVAGADQETQYF. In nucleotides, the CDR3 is TGTGCCAGCAGCCAAGTAGCGGGGGCAGACCAAGAGACCCAGTACTTC.

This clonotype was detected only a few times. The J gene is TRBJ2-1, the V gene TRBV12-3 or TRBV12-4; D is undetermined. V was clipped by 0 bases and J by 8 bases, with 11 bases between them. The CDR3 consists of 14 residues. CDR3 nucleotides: TGTGCCAGCAGTTTAGCGGCTACACGGGATGAGCAGTTCTTC. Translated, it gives CASSLAATRDEQFF.

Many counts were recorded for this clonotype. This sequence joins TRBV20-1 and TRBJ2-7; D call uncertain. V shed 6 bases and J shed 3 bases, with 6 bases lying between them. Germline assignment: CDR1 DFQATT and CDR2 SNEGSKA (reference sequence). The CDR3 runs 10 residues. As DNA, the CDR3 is TGCAGTGCCTCACTCTACGAGCAGTACTTC. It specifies CSASLYEQYF.

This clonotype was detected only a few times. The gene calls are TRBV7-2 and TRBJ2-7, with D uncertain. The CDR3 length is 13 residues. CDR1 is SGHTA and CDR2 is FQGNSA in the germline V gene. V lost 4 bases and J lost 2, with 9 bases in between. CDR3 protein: CASSSSTPYEQYF. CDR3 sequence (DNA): TGTGCCAGCAGCTCCAGTACCCCCTACGAGCAGTACTTC. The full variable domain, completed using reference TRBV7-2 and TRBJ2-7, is GAGVSQSPSNKVTEKGKDVELRCDPISGHTALYWYRQSLGQGLEFLIYFQGNSAPDKSGLPSDRFSAERTGGSVSTLTIQRTQQEDSAVYLCASSSSTPYEQYFGPGTRLTVT.

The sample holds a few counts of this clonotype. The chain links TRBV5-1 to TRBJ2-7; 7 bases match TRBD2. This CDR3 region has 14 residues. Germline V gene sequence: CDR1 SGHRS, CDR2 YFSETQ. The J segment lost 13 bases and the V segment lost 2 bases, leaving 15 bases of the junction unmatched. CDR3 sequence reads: CASSLSGLDSSVYF. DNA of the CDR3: TGCGCCAGCAGCTTATCTGGACTAGATTCGTCAGTTTACTTC.

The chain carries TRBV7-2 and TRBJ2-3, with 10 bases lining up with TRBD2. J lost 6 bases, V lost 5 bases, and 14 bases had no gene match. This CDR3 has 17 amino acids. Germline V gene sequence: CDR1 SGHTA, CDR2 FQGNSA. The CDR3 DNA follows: TGTGCCAGCAGCCCCAATAAGGCTAGCGGGAGATTGGATACGCAGTATTTT. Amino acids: CASSPNKASGRLDTQYF.

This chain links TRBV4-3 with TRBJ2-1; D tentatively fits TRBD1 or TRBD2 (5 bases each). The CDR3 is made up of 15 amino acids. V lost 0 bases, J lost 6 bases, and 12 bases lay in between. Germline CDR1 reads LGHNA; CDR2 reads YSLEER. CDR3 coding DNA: TGCGCCAGCAGCCAAGATACCGGGACGGGCAATGAGCAGTTCTTC. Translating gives CASSQDTGTGNEQFF.

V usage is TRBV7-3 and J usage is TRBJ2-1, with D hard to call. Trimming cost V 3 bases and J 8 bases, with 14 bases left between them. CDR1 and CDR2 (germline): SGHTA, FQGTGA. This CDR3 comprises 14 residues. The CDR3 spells CASSLVSSLDEQFF. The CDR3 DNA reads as TGTGCCAGCAGCTTGGTTAGCTCTTTGGATGAGCAGTTCTTC.

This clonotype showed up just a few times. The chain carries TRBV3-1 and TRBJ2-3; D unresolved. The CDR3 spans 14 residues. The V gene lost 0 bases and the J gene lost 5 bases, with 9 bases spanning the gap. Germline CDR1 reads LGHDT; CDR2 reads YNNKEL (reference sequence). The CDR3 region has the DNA TGTGCCAGCAGCCAAGATTTCCTGGGAGATACGCAGTATTTT. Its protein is CASSQDFLGDTQYF.

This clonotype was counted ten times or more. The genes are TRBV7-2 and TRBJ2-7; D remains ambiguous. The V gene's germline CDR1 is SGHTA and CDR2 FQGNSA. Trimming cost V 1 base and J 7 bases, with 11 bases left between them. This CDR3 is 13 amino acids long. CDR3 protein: CASSLERNFEQYF. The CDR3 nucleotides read TGTGCCAGCAGCTTAGAACGGAACTTTGAGCAGTACTTC.

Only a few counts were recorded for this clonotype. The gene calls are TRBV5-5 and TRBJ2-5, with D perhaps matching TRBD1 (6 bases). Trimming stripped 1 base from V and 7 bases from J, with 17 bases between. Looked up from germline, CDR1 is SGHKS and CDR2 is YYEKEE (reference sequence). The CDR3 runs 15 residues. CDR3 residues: CASSLQLAGDGTQYF. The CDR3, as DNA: TGTGCCAGCAGCTTGCAACTCGCAGGGGACGGGACCCAGTACTTC. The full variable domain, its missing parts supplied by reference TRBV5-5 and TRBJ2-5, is DAGVTQSPTHLIKTRGQQVTLRCSPISGHKSVSWYQQVLGQGPQFIFQYYEKEERGRGNFPDRFSARQFPNYSSELNVNALLLGDSALYLCASSLQLAGDGTQYFGPGTRLLVL.

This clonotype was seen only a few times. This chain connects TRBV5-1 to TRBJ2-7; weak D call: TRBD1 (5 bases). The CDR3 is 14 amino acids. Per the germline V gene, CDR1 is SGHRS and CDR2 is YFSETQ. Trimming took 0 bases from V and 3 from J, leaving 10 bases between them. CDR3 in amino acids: CASSLGRVNYEQYF. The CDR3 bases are TGCGCCAGCAGCTTGGGCAGGGTAAACTACGAGCAGTACTTC.

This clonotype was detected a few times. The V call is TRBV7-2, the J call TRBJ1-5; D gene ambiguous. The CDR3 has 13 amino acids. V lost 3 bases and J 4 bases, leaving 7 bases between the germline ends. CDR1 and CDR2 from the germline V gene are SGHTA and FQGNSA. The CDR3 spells CASSFERNQPQHF. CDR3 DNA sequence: TGTGCCAGCAGCTTCGAACGGAATCAGCCCCAGCATTTT.

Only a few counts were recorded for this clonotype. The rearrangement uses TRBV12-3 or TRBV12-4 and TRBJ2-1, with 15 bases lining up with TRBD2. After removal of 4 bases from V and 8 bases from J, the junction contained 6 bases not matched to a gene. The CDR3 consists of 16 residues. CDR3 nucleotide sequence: TGTGCCAGCAGTTGGAGGACTAGCGGGAGGGTCGATGAGCAGTTCTTC. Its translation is CASSWRTSGRVDEQFF.

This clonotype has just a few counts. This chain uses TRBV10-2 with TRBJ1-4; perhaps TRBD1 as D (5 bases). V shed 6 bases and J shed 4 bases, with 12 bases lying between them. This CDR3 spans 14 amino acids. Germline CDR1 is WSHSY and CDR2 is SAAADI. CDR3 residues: CASRGGEVNEKLFF. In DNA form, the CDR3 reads TGCGCCAGCAGGGGGGGAGAGGTTAATGAAAAACTGTTTTTT.

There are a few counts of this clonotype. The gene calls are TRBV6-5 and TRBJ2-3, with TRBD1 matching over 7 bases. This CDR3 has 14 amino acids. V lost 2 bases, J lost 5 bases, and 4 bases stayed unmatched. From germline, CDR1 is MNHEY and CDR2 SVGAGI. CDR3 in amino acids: CASSYPDRVDTQYF. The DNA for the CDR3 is TGTGCCAGCAGTTACCCCGACAGGGTAGATACGCAGTATTTT.

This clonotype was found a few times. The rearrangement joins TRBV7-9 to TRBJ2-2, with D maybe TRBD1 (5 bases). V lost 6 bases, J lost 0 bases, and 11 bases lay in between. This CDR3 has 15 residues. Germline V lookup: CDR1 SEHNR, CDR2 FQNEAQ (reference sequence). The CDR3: CASRTDRTNTGELFF. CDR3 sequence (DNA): TGTGCCAGCAGAACCGACAGAACGAACACCGGGGAGCTGTTTTTT.

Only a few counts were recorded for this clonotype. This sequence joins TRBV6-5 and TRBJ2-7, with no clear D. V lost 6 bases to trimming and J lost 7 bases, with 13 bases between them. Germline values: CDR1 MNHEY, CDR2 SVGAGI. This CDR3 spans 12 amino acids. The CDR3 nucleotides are TGTGCCAGCAGCCTACTAAATGGAGAGCAGTACTTC. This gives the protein CASSLLNGEQYF.

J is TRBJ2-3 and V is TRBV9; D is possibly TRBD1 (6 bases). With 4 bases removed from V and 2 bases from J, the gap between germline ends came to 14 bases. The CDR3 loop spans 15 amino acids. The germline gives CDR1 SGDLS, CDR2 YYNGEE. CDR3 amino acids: CASSIEGQHTDTQYF. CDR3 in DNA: TGTGCCAGCAGCATAGAAGGACAGCACACAGATACGCAGTATTTT.

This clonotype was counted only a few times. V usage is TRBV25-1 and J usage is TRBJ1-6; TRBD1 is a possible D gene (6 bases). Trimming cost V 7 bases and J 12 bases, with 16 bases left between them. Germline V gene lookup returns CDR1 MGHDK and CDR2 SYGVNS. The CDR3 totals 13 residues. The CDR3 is CASTSGVWGPLHF. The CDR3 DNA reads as TGTGCCAGCACGTCAGGGGTATGGGGACCCCTCCACTTT.

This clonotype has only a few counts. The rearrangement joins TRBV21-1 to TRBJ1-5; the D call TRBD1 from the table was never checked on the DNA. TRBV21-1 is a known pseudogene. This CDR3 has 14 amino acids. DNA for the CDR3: TGTGCCAGCAGCCCCAGGGGTAGCAATCAGCCCCAGCATTTT. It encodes CASSPRGSNQPQHF.

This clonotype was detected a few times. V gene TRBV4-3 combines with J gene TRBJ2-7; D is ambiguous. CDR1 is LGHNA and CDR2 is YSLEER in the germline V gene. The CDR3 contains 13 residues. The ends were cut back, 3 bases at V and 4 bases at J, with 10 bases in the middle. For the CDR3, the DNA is TGCGCCAGCAGCCAGGGCGCCCGTTACGAGCAGTACTTC. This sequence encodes CASSQGARYEQYF.

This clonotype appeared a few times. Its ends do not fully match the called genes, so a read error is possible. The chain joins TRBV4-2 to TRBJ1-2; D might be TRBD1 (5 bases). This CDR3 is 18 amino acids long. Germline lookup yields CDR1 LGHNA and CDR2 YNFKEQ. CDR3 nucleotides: TGTGCCAGCAGCAAAGAAGTTGGGGGTTCCAGGCTCGGGGGAGGCTACACCTTC. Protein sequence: CASSKEVGGSRLGGGYTF.